This T cell receptor beta chain was recorded in a study of blood T cell repertoires in COVID-19 (dated by TCRdb to 2019 to 2021). About the investigation overall: The collaborator samples originated in the United States, Italy and Spain and spanned the acute and convalescent phases of COVID-19. The prospective study material was composed of cDNA or gDNA derived from T cells, B-cell-depleted T cells, or PBMCs. Deeply sampled blood TCRbeta repertoires from subjects exposed to, actively infected with, or recovered from COVID-19 were included in the dataset. The repertoires were released in a freely available public database intended as a resource for research on the immune response to SARS-CoV-2. Samples were obtained from the ongoing ImmuneRACE study (first 160 participants) and from over a thousand subjects provided by 6 global collaborators. The sample metadata nearly always contained a de-identified subject ID, COVID-19 status, age in years and sex. Where available, HLA class I and class II types were obtained from metadata supplied by the sample provider rather than from assay-based typing.

What the work shows at the level of the full study, not this receptor alone: How much clinical and demographic metadata was included differed by source and by participant, and the metadata was provided uncurated.

The immunoSEQ Assay, a bias-controlled multiplex PCR, was used to amplify TCRbeta CDR3 regions from genomic DNA. Concerning the study's data processing: Within the assay, amplification of reference gene primers was used to estimate how many nucleated cells each sample contained. To quantify the absolute abundance of each unique TCRbeta CDR3 rearrangement, sequence reads were collapsed and filtered. Productive Simpson clonality was computed per sample as the square root of Simpson's diversity index over productive rearrangements. TCRdb's version of the immuneACCESS table is confined to in-frame rearrangements and falls short of the full clone set. An unresolved V gene accounts for under half of the shortfall where checked; the remainder is of unknown origin. V and J calls and clone size come straight from that table; D and trimming were deduced from the DNA. Here the sample has 350,000 or so clones; roughly 87% occur a single time. In total, the top ten clones hold 3.9% of the sample.

The CDR3 starts with the cysteine, ends with the phenylalanine, and has 15 residues. Only the CDR3 DNA stays, 45 bases, in frame from base 1. V is clipped by 5 bases and J by 3 bases, and the sequence between their germline boundaries is 11 bases long. CDR1 and CDR2 were assigned from the germline V gene (reference sequence) as SEHNR and FQNEAQ. As to this clone: It has no known antigen specificity. Base qualities are not provided; no much larger clone lies one nucleotide away.

One collaborating source in Seattle enrolled patients while the patients were actively infected and followed the patients over time throughout the course of disease. Collaborating institutions collected whole blood in K2EDTA tubes following their own protocols. For TCRbeta analysis, collaborators shipped samples as frozen whole blood, isolated PBMCs, or DNA extracted from either of those sample types. The sequence links TRBV7-9 to TRBJ1-6; the best D guess is TRBD1, with 5 bases matching. Sequenced: peripheral blood. The clonotype originates from a woman aged 60-70 years with COVID-19, enrolled during active disease. Read as DNA, the sequence is TGTGCCAGCAGCCGGTGGGGGGACTATAATTCACCCCTCCACTTT. This sequence encodes CASSRWGDYNSPLHF.